This TCR beta chain originates from a study of siplizumab effects on memory and regulatory T cells (dated by TCRdb to between 2018 and 2021). About the study as a whole: The effect of the anti-CD2 antibody siplizumab on alloreactive T-cell subsets was examined in allogeneic mixed lymphocyte reactions constructed from human PBMCs.

For this clone: Its antigen has not been determined. Base qualities were left out, and no much larger clone turns up one base away.

Preparation of the library involved the immunoSEQ multiplex PCR assay. Each sample had around 92,000 TCR templates assayed by the deep sequencing platform. Genomic DNA extracted from sorted T cells was used for TCRbeta CDR3 sequencing. The source study handled its data this way. The R programming language was used for clonal analysis of the TCRbeta CDR3 data. Alloreactive CD4+ and CD8+ clones were defined by comparing unstimulated samples with post-reaction CFSE-low samples. Regulatory or non-regulatory origin of alloreactive CD4+ clones was assigned by matching sequences to the sorted unstimulated Treg and non-Treg repertoires. This immuneACCESS table, as held by TCRdb, lists in-frame sequences with V and J called but not all clones. Of the missing ones, under half trace to an unresolved V gene in checked studies; the others have no known cause. V and J calls and clone size come straight from that table; D and trimming were deduced from the DNA. Counted in this sample were over 60,000 clones; about 90% of them appeared once. The leading ten clones occupy roughly 28% of the sample.

Results and caveats for the whole study, not just this receptor: Sequences below about 10^-5 frequency were poorly captured, so only a minor fraction of alloreactive clones could be mapped to unstimulated subsets. The cumulative frequency of alloreactive sequences traceable to unstimulated CD4+ memory T cells was significantly reduced by siplizumab. Among mappable alloreactive CD4+ clones, the Treg-derived fraction averaged 68.8% with siplizumab versus 25% to 30% in control reactions. Greater diversity appeared to be present in unstimulated naive T cells than in memory T cells, and a substantial contribution to the alloresponse seemed to be made by naive cells. Whether proliferating Tregs from siplizumab cultures were suppressive was not functionally confirmed. For roughly 75-96% of proliferating CD4+ or CD8+ clones, no naive or memory phenotype could be assigned.

Sorted unstimulated T cells and proliferating T cells recovered from mixed lymphocyte reactions were subjected to TCRbeta CDR3 sequencing. Fresh whole blood from fewer than twelve HLA-typed healthy donors was used to isolate PBMCs. Per the germline V gene, LGHNT is the CDR1 and FRNRAP is the CDR2. V gives up 6 bases and J gives up 4 bases, and the segment between their germline ends measures 4 bases. The CDR3 holds 11 amino acids from the cysteine to the phenylalanine. Of the read, only the CDR3 DNA is kept; its 33 bases are in frame from base 1. The TCR comes from a human donor in good health. Recombination joined TRBV12-5 with TRBJ1-3; a confident D gene designation cannot be given. Sequencing was performed on CD8+ T cells sorted from blood. The CDR3 protein sequence reads: CASGQGNTIYF. The DNA is as follows: TGTGCTAGTGGACAGGGAAACACCATATATTTT.